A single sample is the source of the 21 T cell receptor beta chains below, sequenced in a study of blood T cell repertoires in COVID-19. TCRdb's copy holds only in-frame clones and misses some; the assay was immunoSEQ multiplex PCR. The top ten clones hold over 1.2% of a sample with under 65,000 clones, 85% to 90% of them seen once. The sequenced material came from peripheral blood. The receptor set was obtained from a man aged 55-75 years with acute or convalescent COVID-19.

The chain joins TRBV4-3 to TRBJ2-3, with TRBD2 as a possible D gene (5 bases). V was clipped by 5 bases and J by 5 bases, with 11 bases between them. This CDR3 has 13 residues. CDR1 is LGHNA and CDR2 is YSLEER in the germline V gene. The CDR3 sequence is CASSRTEGDTQYF. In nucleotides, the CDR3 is TGCGCCAGCAGCAGGACCGAGGGAGATACGCAGTATTTT.

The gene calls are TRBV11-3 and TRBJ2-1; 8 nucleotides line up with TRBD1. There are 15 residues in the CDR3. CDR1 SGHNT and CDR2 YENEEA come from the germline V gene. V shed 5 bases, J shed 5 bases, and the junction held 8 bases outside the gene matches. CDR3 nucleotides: TGTGCCAGCAGCAAGGGACAGGAAGGGGACAATGAGCAGTTCTTC. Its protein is CASSKGQEGDNEQFF.

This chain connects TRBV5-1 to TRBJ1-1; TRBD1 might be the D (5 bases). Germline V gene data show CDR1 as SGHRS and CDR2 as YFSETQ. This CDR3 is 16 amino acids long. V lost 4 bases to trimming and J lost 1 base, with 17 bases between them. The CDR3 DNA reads TGCGCCAGCAGCACCATCCCGACAGTCCGGAACACTGAAGCTTTCTTT. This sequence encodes CASSTIPTVRNTEAFF.

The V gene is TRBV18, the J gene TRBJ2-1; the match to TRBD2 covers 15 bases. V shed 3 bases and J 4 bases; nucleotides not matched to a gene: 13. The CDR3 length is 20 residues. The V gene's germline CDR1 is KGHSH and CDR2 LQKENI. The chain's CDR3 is CASSPVALGLAGGGYNEQFF. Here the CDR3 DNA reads TGTGCCAGCTCACCTGTAGCCTTGGGACTAGCGGGAGGAGGTTACAATGAGCAGTTCTTC.

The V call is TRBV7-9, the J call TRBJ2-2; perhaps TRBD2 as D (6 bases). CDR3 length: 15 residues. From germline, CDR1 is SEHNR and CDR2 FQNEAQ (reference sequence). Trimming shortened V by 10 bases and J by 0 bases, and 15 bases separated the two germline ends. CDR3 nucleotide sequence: TGTGCCACCCCCGGGAGCTCCTCGAACACCGGGGAGCTGTTTTTT. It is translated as CATPGSSSNTGELFF. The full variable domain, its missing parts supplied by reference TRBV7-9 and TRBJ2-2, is DTGVSQNPRHKITKRGQNVTFRCDPISEHNRLYWYRQTLGQGPEFLTYFQNEAQLEKSRLLSDRFSAERPKGSFSTLEIQRTEQGDSAMYLCATPGSSSNTGELFFGEGSRLTVL.

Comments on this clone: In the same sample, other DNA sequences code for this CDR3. CDR3 sequence: CSARESYEQYF. The CDR3 region has the DNA TGCAGTGCTAGGGAGTCCTACGAGCAGTACTTC. V and J are TRBV20-1 and TRBJ2-7, with D uncertain. Trimming shortened V by 3 bases and J by 1 base, and 4 bases separated the two germline ends. This CDR3 is built from 11 residues. Germline values: CDR1 DFQATT, CDR2 SNEGSKA (reference sequence).

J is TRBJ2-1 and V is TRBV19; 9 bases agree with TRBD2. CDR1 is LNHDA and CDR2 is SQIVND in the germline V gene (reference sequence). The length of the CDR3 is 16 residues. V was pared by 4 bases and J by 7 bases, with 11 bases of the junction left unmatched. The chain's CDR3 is CASSTREGLMGNEQFF. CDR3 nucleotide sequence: TGTGCCAGTAGTACGCGGGAGGGCCTTATGGGGAATGAGCAGTTCTTC.

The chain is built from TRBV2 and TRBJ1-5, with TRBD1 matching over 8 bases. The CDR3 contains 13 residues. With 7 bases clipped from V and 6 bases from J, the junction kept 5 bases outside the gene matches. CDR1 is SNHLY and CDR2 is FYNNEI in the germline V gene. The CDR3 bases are TGTGCCAGCAAAACAGACAGGGGTCAGCCCCAGCATTTT. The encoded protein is CASKTDRGQPQHF.

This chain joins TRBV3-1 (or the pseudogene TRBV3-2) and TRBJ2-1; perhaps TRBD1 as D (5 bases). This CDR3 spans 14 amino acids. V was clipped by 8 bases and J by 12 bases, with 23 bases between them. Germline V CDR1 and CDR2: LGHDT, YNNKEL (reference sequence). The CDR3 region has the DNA TGTGCCAGCGCGGCCTATGGGGTGGACACGCCGCAGTTCTTC. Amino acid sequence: CASAAYGVDTPQFF.

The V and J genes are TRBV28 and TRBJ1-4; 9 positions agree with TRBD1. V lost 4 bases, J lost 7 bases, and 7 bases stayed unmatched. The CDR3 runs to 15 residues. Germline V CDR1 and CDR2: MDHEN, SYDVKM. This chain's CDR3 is CASSSSTGGSEKLFF. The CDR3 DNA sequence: TGTGCCAGCAGTTCCTCGACAGGGGGTAGTGAAAAACTGTTTTTT.

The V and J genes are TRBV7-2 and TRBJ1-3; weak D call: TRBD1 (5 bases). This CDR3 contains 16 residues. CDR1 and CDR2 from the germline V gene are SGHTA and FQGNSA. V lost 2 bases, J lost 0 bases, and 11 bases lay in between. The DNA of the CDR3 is TGTGCCAGCAGCTTATCTTCCAGGGTCTCTGGAAACACCATATATTTT. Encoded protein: CASSLSSRVSGNTIYF.

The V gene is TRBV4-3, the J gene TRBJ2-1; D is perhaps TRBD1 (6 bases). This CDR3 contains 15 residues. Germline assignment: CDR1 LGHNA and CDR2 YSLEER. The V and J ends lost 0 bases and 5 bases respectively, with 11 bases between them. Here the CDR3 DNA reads TGCGCCAGCAGCCAAGAAGGGGGTAGGGACAATGAGCAGTTCTTC. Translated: CASSQEGGRDNEQFF.

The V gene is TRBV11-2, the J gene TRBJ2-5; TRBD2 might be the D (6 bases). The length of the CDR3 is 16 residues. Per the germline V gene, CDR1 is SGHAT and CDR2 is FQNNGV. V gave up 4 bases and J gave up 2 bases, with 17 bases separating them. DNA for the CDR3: TGTGCCAGCAGCTCACGGACTATGAGCGGGCAAGAGACCCAGTACTTC. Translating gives CASSSRTMSGQETQYF.

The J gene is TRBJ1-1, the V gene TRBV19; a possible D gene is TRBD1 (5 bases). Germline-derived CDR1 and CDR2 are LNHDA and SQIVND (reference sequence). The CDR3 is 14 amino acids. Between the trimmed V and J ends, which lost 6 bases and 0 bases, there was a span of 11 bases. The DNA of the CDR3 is TGTGCCAGTAGGGAGGGACGGATGAACACTGAAGCTTTCTTT. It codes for CASREGRMNTEAFF.

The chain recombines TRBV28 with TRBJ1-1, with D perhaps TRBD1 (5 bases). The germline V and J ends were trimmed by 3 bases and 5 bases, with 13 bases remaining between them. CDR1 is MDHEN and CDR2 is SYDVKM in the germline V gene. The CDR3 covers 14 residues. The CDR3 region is CASSLGREGTEAFF. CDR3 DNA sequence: TGTGCCAGCAGTTTGGGCAGGGAGGGGACTGAAGCTTTCTTT.

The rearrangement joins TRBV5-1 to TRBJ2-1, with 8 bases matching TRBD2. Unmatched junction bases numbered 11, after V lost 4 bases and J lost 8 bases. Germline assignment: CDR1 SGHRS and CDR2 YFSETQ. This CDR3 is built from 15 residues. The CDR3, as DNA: TGCGCCAGCAGCACCGTCGGGGCGGGGGGCGATGAGCAGTTCTTC. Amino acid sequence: CASSTVGAGGDEQFF.

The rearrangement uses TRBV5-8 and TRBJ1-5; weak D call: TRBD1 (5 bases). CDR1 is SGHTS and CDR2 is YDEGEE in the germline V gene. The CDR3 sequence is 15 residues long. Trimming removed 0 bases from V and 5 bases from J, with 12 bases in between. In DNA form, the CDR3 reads TGTGCCAGCAGCTTGGTGGGCAGGGCGTATCAGCCCCAGCATTTT. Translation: CASSLVGRAYQPQHF.

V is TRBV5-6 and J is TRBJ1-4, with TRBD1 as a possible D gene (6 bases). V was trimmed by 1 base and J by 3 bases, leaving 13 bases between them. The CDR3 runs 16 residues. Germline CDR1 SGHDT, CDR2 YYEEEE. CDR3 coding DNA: TGTGCCAGCAGCTTGCCAGATGAGGGGGCTAATGAAAAACTGTTTTTT. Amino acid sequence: CASSLPDEGANEKLFF. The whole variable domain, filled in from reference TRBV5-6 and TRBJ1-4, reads DAGVTQSPTHLIKTRGQQVTLRCSPKSGHDTVSWYQQALGQGPQFIFQYYEEEERQRGNFPDRFSGHQFPNYSSELNVNALLLGDSALYLCASSLPDEGANEKLFFGSGTQLSVL.

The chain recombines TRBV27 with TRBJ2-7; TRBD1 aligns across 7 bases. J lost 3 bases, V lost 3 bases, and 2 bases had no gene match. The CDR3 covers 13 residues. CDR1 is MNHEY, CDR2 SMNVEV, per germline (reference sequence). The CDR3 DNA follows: TGTGCCAGCAGTTTGGACAGGAGCTACGAGCAGTACTTC. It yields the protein CASSLDRSYEQYF.

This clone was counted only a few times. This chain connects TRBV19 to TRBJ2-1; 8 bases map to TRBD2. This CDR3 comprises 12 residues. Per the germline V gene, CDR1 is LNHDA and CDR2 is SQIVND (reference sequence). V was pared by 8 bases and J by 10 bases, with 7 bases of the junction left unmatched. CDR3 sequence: CASGLADREQFF. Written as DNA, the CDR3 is TGTGCCAGTGGACTAGCCGATCGAGAGCAGTTCTTC. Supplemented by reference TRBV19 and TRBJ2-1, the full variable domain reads DGGITQSPKYLFRKEGQNVTLSCEQNLNHDAMYWYRQDPGQGLRLIYYSQIVNDFQKGDIAEGYSVSREKKESFPLTVTSAQKNPTAFYLCASGLADREQFFGPGTRLTVL.

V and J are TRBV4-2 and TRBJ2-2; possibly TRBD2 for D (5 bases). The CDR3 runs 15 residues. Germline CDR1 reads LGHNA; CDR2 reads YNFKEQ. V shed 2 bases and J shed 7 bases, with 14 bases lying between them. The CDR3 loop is CASSQRRAEGGELFF. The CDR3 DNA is TGTGCCAGCAGCCAACGGCGGGCCGAAGGCGGGGAGCTGTTTTTT.